This T cell receptor beta chain appears in the sequencing data of a study of blood T cells in healthy people across ages. A note on this clonotype: Its antigen is currently unknown.

With a J-beta primer mix and a sample-barcoded 5' primer, a second PCR ran roughly 6 to 12 cycles. MiXCR, run by TCRdb on the 5' RACE reads, gives a single entry per CDR3 protein. This table holds some 850,000 distinct CDR3 sequences, 20% to 30% found once. Study conclusions and caveats: The fall in TCR beta diversity per million T cells was roughly linear with age.

Trimming removed 1 base at V and 2 bases at J, with 12 bases between. CDR3 length equals 15 residues. The V gene's germline CDR1 is SGHRS and CDR2 YFSETQ. These records were also assigned to another study, of T cells of mothers and their children.

The chain uses TRBV5-1 and TRBJ2-5; a possible D gene is TRBD2 (5 bases). The origin of this receptor is a boy between 5 and 17 years old in good health. Sequencing used blood. CDR3: CASSLSPGSQETQYF. The CDR3 DNA sequence: TGCGCCAGCAGCTTGTCACCGGGATCTCAAGAGACCCAGTACTTC.